Detailed here is one TCR beta chain. These data originate in a study of blood T cell repertoires in COVID-19. Study as a whole: COVID-19 samples, acute and convalescent, were from the United States, Italy and Spain.

Only in-frame clones appear in the TCRdb table, and some are missing; sequencing was by immunoSEQ multiplex PCR. Among more than 350,000 clones listed, about 86% were seen once. The sequencing input was PBMCs or T cells enriched from blood (not recorded which). This sequence was found in a woman aged 50 to 65 who had recovered from COVID-19.

The CDR3 DNA reads TGTGCCAGCAGCTTCCGAGGGCCAGGGGTTGTTCCAACTAATGAAAAACTGTTTTTT. This translates into CASSFRGPGVVPTNEKLFF. The chain couples TRBV7-9 to TRBJ1-4; D might be TRBD1 (6 bases). Germline loops: CDR1 SEHNR, CDR2 FQNEAQ (reference sequence). V shed 3 bases and J shed 0 bases, with 20 bases lying between them. The CDR3 covers 19 residues.